These T cell receptor beta chains were read from a single sample in a study of technical replicates of blood from several donors. Some clones are missing from TCRdb's copy, which holds only in-frame ones; the method was immunoSEQ multiplex PCR. The sample includes 70,000 or so clones, 92% seen only once; the top ten take around 0.42%. Specimen: T cells isolated from PBMCs. These receptors originate from a human donor in good health. Each CDR3 is given with its conserved first and last residue. D genes are given only for firm matches. Not all rows give a size; the values are once, few, many and, for expanded clones, a class.

DNA,CDR3,J,size,D,V
TGTGCCAGAAGCTTTGTAAGAGAGGGCCAGCCCCAGCATTTT,CARSFVREGQPQHF,TRBJ1-5,once,-,TRBV5-3
TGTGCCAGCACCCTTCATAGGGGGAGCACTGAAGCTTTCTTT,CASTLHRGSTEAFF,TRBJ1-1,-,-,TRBV27
TGTGCCAGCAGTTTGACAGGGACGTATGGCTACACCTTC,CASSLTGTYGYTF,TRBJ1-2,-,TRBD1,TRBV27
TGTGCCAGCAGCGGGGGAGGGAGTTCGGATACGCAGTATTTT,CASSGGGSSDTQYF,TRBJ2-3,-,TRBD2,TRBV4-2
TGTGCCAGCAGTGGCCAAAAGGGGACTGAAGCTTTCTTT,CASSGQKGTEAFF,TRBJ1-1,-,-,TRBV6-1
TGTGCCAGCAGTGGAACAGGGGGCCCATATCAGCCCCAGCATTTT,CASSGTGGPYQPQHF,TRBJ1-5,once,TRBD1,TRBV2
TGTGCCTGGAGTGTACTGGACAGGGGAGTTGGCGAGCAGTACTTC,CAWSVLDRGVGEQYF,TRBJ2-7,-,TRBD1,TRBV30
TGTGCCAGCAGCGTAGGACTAGCGGATGAAGGTACCTACGAGCAGTACTTC,CASSVGLADEGTYEQYF,TRBJ2-7,-,TRBD2,TRBV9
TGTGCCTGGAGTGTGGGTAGCGGGGGATCCAATGAGCAGTTCTTC,CAWSVGSGGSNEQFF,TRBJ2-1,once,TRBD2,TRBV30
TGTGCCAGCAGTTCGGACAGAGATTACACTGAAGCTTTCTTT,CASSSDRDYTEAFF,TRBJ1-1,-,-,TRBV28
TGTGCCAGCAGTTTCGGACCCGGGGGCAAAAACATTCAGTACTTC,CASSFGPGGKNIQYF,TRBJ2-4,-,-,TRBV6-5
TGCGCCAGCAGCCAAGACCGGGAACTCCCGGAGCAGTACTTC,CASSQDRELPEQYF,TRBJ2-7,-,-,TRBV4-3
TGTGCCAGCAGCGACAGGCCCGAGGTGGAGCTGTTTTTT,CASSDRPEVELFF,TRBJ2-2,-,-,TRBV2
TGTGCCAGCTCACCGAAAGACAGGACTAGCTCCTACAATGAGCAGTTCTTC,CASSPKDRTSSYNEQFF,TRBJ2-1,-,-,TRBV18
TGCGCCAGCAGCCAAGGGCCAGGGGAAACCTATGGCTACACCTTC,CASSQGPGETYGYTF,TRBJ1-2,-,-,TRBV4-3
TGCGCCAGCAGCCAACCCTCAGGGGGCACTGAAGCTTTCTTT,CASSQPSGGTEAFF,TRBJ1-1,once,TRBD1,TRBV4-1
TGCAGTGGACAGGCGGTACCTGAAGCTTTCTTT,CSGQAVPEAFF,TRBJ1-1,-,-,TRBV20-1
TGCGCCAGCAGCTTGGTGACAGGGTTTGGGGAGCAGTTCTTC,CASSLVTGFGEQFF,TRBJ2-1,once,TRBD1,TRBV5-1
TGTGCCAGCTCACCATTCGGGGACTTGAGCAATCAGCCCCAGCATTTT,CASSPFGDLSNQPQHF,TRBJ1-5,-,-,TRBV18
TGTGCCAGCTATCCGGGGACTAGCGGGGATAATGAGCAGTTCTTC,CASYPGTSGDNEQFF,TRBJ2-1,-,TRBD2,TRBV2
TGTGCCAGTAGTATTACTCGGGAGCCGGGTGAGCAGTACTTC,CASSITREPGEQYF,TRBJ2-7,-,-,TRBV19
TGTGCCACCCGACAAGGACAGGGGGCAGATACGCAGTATTTT,CATRQGQGADTQYF,TRBJ2-3,-,TRBD1,TRBV6-4
TGTGCCAGCACCCCGTCGGACAGGGGTGAGACCCAGTACTTC,CASTPSDRGETQYF,TRBJ2-5,-,TRBD1,TRBV27
TGTGCCAGCAGCGCCGGGACTAGCGGGAGTATGGACTTC,CASSAGTSGSMDF,TRBJ2-7,-,TRBD2,TRBV9
TGCGCCAGCAGCTTGAAACAGGGTGATGGCTACACCTTC,CASSLKQGDGYTF,TRBJ1-2,-,-,TRBV5-1
TGTGCCAGCAGCTTAGCGCAGGGACTAACCTACAATGAGCAGTTCTTC,CASSLAQGLTYNEQFF,TRBJ2-1,-,TRBD2,TRBV11-1
TGTGCCAGCAGCGATGACCGACTCGAAGCTTTCTTT,CASSDDRLEAFF,TRBJ1-1,few,-,TRBV5-4
TGTGCCAGCAGCCCTCCTGACAGGGAGCAGTACTTC,CASSPPDREQYF,TRBJ2-7,-,-,TRBV6-5
TGTGCCAGCAGCGGGGAAAGACAGGGCCTCTCCTACGAGCAGTACTTC,CASSGERQGLSYEQYF,TRBJ2-7,-,TRBD1,TRBV7-9
TGTGCCAGCAGTTACCGACAGGGGGGCACCGGGGAGCTGTTTTTT,CASSYRQGGTGELFF,TRBJ2-2,-,TRBD1,TRBV6-5
TGTGCCAGCAGCCAAGATAGAATACCGCAGTATTTT,CASSQDRIPQYF,TRBJ2-3,-,-,TRBV14
TGTGCCAGCAATAACAGGGGCACGGAGACCCAGTACTTC,CASNNRGTETQYF,TRBJ2-5,-,TRBD1,TRBV6-5
TGTGCCAGCAGTTTATCGATTACAGGGACAAGAAGTGGCGAGCAGTACTTC,CASSLSITGTRSGEQYF,TRBJ2-7,-,-,TRBV27
TGTGCCAGCAGCACGACCGGGACAGGCTACGAGCAGTACTTC,CASSTTGTGYEQYF,TRBJ2-7,-,TRBD1,TRBV7-2
TGTGCCAGCAGCGAGGCTCTAGCGATCAATGAGCAGTTCTTC,CASSEALAINEQFF,TRBJ2-1,-,-,TRBV9
TGTGCCAGCAGTTTTGGGGGGAGTTACTACGAGCAGTACTTC,CASSFGGSYYEQYF,TRBJ2-7,-,-,TRBV27
TGTGCCAGCAGCGGGGACAGGGATAATTACTACGAGCAGTACTTC,CASSGDRDNYYEQYF,TRBJ2-7,once,TRBD1,TRBV9
TGTGCCAGCAGCTTAACTAGCAGTACAGATACGCAGTATTTT,CASSLTSSTDTQYF,TRBJ2-3,-,-,TRBV7-9
TGTGCCAGCAGCGTAGTCGCGGGACTAGCGGGAGCGAGACGCACAGATACGCAGTATTTT,CASSVVAGLAGARRTDTQYF,TRBJ2-3,-,TRBD2,TRBV9
TGTGCCAGCGGACGGCGGGAGGGCCGGTACGAGCAGTACTTC,CASGRREGRYEQYF,TRBJ2-7,-,TRBD2,TRBV19
TGTGCCAGCAGTCCGATTACAGGGGCGCAGGGGGAAAAACTGTTTTTT,CASSPITGAQGEKLFF,TRBJ1-4,-,TRBD1,TRBV28
TGTGCCAGCAAGGCAGGGGTGAACACTGAAGCTTTCTTT,CASKAGVNTEAFF,TRBJ1-1,-,-,TRBV27
TGTGCCTGGAGTGTTACAACGAGCAATCAGCCCCAGCATTTT,CAWSVTTSNQPQHF,TRBJ1-5,-,-,TRBV30